These T cell receptor beta chains were read from a single sample in a study of siplizumab effects on memory and regulatory T cells. TCRdb's table, derived via immunoSEQ multiplex PCR, lists solely in-frame clones and lacks some. Among over 35,000 clones, 70% to 90% were seen once, and the ten largest hold roughly 0.25%. Material for sequencing was naive CD4+ T cells sorted from blood. The receptor source for this set is a human donor in good health. Both conserved end residues are part of each CDR3. A D gene is named only where the DNA matches it firmly. Clone size is stated in some rows and not others, as once, few, many or a class when expanded.

TRBJ1-3	TRBV6-6	.	TRBD1	TGTGCCAGCAGTTTCGGACAGGGTTTCTCTGGAAACACCATATATTTT	CASSFGQGFSGNTIYF
TRBJ2-2	TRBV30	.	TRBD2	TGTGCCTGGGCAGGAGGACTAGCGGAGACCGGGGAGCTGTTTTTT	CAWAGGLAETGELFF
TRBJ1-6	TRBV19	few	.	TGTGCCAGTAGTGAAGGGGGAGGGAATTCACCCCTCCACTTT	CASSEGGGNSPLHF
TRBJ1-6	TRBV9	.	TRBD1	TGTGCCAGCAGCACGACAGGGTCGCGGTCACCCCTCCACTTT	CASSTTGSRSPLHF
TRBJ2-7	TRBV7-9	.	.	TGTGCCAGCAGCTTCTTAACGGGCTCCTACGAGCAGTACTTC	CASSFLTGSYEQYF
TRBJ2-1	TRBV13	.	.	TGTGCCAGCAGCTGGGGGAGCTCCTACAATGAGCAGTTCTTC	CASSWGSSYNEQFF
TRBJ2-1	TRBV7-2	.	TRBD2	TGTGCCAGCAGCTTGGGACTAGCGGGGAATGAGCAGTTCTTC	CASSLGLAGNEQFF
TRBJ1-2	TRBV5-6	once	TRBD1	TGTGCCAGCAGCTATGACAGGGTTGTCTATGGCTACACCTTC	CASSYDRVVYGYTF
TRBJ2-7	TRBV18	.	.	TGTGCCAGCTCACAAGGGACCGACTACGAGCAGTACTTC	CASSQGTDYEQYF
TRBJ2-3	TRBV11-3	.	TRBD2	TGTGCCAGCAGCTTCCGGGAAGTAGCGGGAGGGCCAGATACGCAGTATTTT	CASSFREVAGGPDTQYF
TRBJ1-4	TRBV18	.	.	TGTGCCAGCTCACCACGGGCAGGGAATGAAAAACTGTTTTTT	CASSPRAGNEKLFF
TRBJ2-7	TRBV5-1	.	.	TGCGCCAGCAGCGATAGCGTGGAGCAGTACTTC	CASSDSVEQYF
TRBJ1-6	TRBV5-4	.	.	TGTGCCAGCAGCCCACCAGGGACTTATAATTCACCCCTCCACTTT	CASSPPGTYNSPLHF
TRBJ1-5	TRBV6-1	.	.	TGTGCCACCTCCGACAGACTTAATCAGCCCCAGCATTTT	CATSDRLNQPQHF
TRBJ2-5	TRBV7-6	.	TRBD2	TGTGCCAGCAGCCGGACTAGCGGGAGAGTATCGCGGGAGACCCAGTACTTC	CASSRTSGRVSRETQYF
TRBJ1-6	TRBV30	.	.	TGTGCCTGGAGTGTACGAGAAAATTCACCCCTCCACTTT	CAWSVRENSPLHF
TRBJ2-5	TRBV30	.	.	TGTGCCTGGAGTGTTTTGTTGAGAACGGGTCAATCTAGCCGCCAGTACTTC	CAWSVLLRTGQSSRQYF
TRBJ2-3	TRBV5-4	.	.	TGTGCCAGCAGCAGGGGCACAGATACGCAGTATTTT	CASSRGTDTQYF
TRBJ2-2	TRBV12-5	.	.	TGTGCTAGTGGTTGGAAACCTCTCGGGACGGAGACGAACACCGGGGAGCTGTTTTTT	CASGWKPLGTETNTGELFF
TRBJ2-2	TRBV10-3	once	.	TGTGCCATCAGGAGGGGGGACGGAGCGAACACCGGGGAGCTGTTTTTT	CAIRRGDGANTGELFF
TRBJ2-4	TRBV11-2	.	.	TGTGCCAGCAGCTTAGAGGAGGGCAGGGGTCAGTACTTC	CASSLEEGRGQYF
TRBJ2-1	TRBV4-1	.	TRBD2	TGCGCCAGCAGCCAAGGGGTTACGGTCAGGACTAGCGGCCATACCTACAATGAGCAGTTCTTC	CASSQGVTVRTSGHTYNEQFF
TRBJ1-6	TRBV4-1	.	.	TGCGCCAGCAGCCAAAGTCAGAATAATTCACCCCTCCACTTT	CASSQSQNNSPLHF
TRBJ1-3	TRBV6-6	.	.	TGTGCCAGCAGCCCTACTGGAAACACCATATATTTT	CASSPTGNTIYF
TRBJ1-1	TRBV7-9	few	.	TGTGCCAGCAGCCCCCGTTCGGGAAACACTGAAGCTTTCTTT	CASSPRSGNTEAFF
TRBJ2-7	TRBV7-2	.	TRBD2	TGTGCCAGCAGCTCCGTTAGCGGGAGGGCCTCATACGAGCAGTACTTC	CASSSVSGRASYEQYF
TRBJ2-5	TRBV5-6	.	.	TGTGCCAGCAGCTTGGCAGGTGGGGAGACCCAGTACTTC	CASSLAGGETQYF